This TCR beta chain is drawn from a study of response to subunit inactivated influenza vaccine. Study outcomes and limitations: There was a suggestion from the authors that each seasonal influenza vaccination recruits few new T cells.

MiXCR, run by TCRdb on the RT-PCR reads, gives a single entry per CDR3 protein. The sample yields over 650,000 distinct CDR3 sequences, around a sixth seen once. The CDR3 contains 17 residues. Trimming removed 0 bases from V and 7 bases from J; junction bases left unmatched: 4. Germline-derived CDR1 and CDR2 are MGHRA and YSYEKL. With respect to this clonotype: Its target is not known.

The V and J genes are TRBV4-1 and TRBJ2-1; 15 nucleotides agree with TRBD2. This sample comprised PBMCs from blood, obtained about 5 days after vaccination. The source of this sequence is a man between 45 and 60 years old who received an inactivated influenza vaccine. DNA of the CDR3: TGCGCCAGCAGCCAAGATCTCGGGACTAGCGGGGGGAATGAGCAGTTCTTC. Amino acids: CASSQDLGTSGGNEQFF.